This T cell receptor beta chain was recorded in a study of blood T cell repertoires in COVID-19. Study-wide background: PBMCs, B-cell-depleted T cells, or T cells provided the cDNA or gDNA that made up the material.

Using immunoSEQ multiplex PCR, the repertoire was profiled, and TCRdb retains in-frame clones only, with some absent. The sample lists some 54,000 clones, approximately 89% occurring once. This CDR3 region has 14 residues. Per germline, CDR1 MDHEN and CDR2 SYDVKM. With 1 base removed from V and 4 bases from J, the gap between germline ends came to 10 bases. This chain connects TRBV28 to TRBJ1-1; D unresolved. Sequencing was performed on peripheral blood. The clonotype originates from a man older than 75 with active or convalescent COVID-19. The CDR3 here is CASSLSGYRTEAFF. The CDR3, as DNA: TGTGCCAGCAGTTTATCGGGGTATCGCACTGAAGCTTTCTTT.